This T cell receptor beta chain appears in the sequencing data of a study of CXCR3-negative and CXCR3-positive naive CD8 T cells. In regard to this clonotype: Its antigen is still unknown.

Germline V lookup: CDR1 LGHDT, CDR2 YNNKEL (reference sequence). The CDR3 contains 16 residues. UMI-labeled TRB cDNA libraries were prepared by 5' RACE. Using the 5' RACE reads, TCRdb records one entry per CDR3 protein without DNA. Reported are about 130,000 distinct CDR3 sequences; the ten largest clones contain 0.45% to 0.55%. Study-level results: The study found more hydrophobic TRB CDR3s in CXCR3-positive naive cells than in CXCR3-negative naive cells.

The sequenced sample consisted of naive CXCR3- CD8+ T cells from blood. As to subset: CD45RO-CCR7+CD27+CD95- naive CD8+ T cells lacking CXCR3 (TNR3-). The clonotype was recovered from a human donor in good health. Some clones in this sample may be carry-over from other donors' samples. The rearrangement uses TRBV3-1 and TRBJ2-1; the D call of TRBD1 rests on TCRdb alone, since no DNA is present to check it. CDR3 sequence: CASSQATGQRYNEQFF.